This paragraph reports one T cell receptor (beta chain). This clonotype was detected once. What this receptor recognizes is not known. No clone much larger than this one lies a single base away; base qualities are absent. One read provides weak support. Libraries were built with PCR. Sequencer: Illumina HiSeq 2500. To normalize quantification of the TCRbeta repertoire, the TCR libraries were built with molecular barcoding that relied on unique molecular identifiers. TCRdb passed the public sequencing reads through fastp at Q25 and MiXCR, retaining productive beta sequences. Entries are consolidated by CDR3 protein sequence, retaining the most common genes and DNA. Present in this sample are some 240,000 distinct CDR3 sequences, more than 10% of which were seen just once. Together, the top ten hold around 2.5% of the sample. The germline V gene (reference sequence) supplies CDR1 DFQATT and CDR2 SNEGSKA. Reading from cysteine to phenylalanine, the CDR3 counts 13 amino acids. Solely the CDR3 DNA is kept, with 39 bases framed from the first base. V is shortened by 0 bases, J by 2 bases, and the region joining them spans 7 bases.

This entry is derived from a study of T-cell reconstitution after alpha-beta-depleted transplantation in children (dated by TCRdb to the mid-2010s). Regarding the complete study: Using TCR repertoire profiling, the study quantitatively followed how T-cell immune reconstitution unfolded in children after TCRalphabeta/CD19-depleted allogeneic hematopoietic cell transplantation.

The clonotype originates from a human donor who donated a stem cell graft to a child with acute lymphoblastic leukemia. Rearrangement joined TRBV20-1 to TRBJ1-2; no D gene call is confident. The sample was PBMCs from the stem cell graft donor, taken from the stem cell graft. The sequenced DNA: TGCAGTGCTAGAGAGATGGAAAACTATGGCTACACCTTC. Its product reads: CSAREMENYGYTF.